One sample yielded the 7 T cell receptor beta chains listed below, sequenced in a study of blood T cell repertoires in COVID-19. This table comes from immunoSEQ multiplex PCR, and its TCRdb copy is limited to in-frame clones, with some not included. The sample lists 65,000 to 90,000 clones, around 90% occurring once. The sequenced sample was peripheral blood. The receptor source for this set is a woman in her 50s with active or convalescent COVID-19.

J is TRBJ1-5 and V is TRBV3-1 (or the pseudogene TRBV3-2); D ambiguous. The V gene's germline CDR1 is LGHDT and CDR2 YNNKEL (reference sequence). The CDR3 spans 19 residues. V was trimmed by 1 base and J by 0 bases, leaving 19 bases between them. CDR3 residues: CASSQVHRRFNHSNQPQHF. The CDR3 bases are TGTGCCAGCAGCCAAGTTCATCGCAGGTTTAACCATAGCAATCAGCCCCAGCATTTT.

V usage is TRBV27 and J usage is TRBJ2-6; TRBD2 might be the D (5 bases). This CDR3 is 15 amino acids long. Per the germline V gene, CDR1 is MNHEY and CDR2 is SMNVEV (reference sequence). The V gene lost 5 bases and the J gene lost 0 bases, with 8 bases spanning the gap. CDR3 in DNA: TGTGCCAGCAGTAGCGGTTTCTCTGGGGCCAACGTCCTGACTTTC. Its protein is CASSSGFSGANVLTF. Full variable domain (remainder filled in from reference TRBV27 and TRBJ2-6): EAQVTQNPRYLITVTGKKLTVTCSQNMNHEYMSWYRQDPGLGLRQIYYSMNVEVTDKGDVPEGYKVSRKEKRNFPLILESPSPNQTSLYFCASSSGFSGANVLTFGAGSRLTVL.

V is TRBV7-8 and J is TRBJ1-2; the D gene is possibly TRBD1 (5 bases). Deletions cut 1 base from V and 1 base from J, with 10 bases between. CDR3 length equals 15 residues. Looked up from germline, CDR1 is SGHVS and CDR2 is FQNEAQ. Here the CDR3 reads CASSLGAGHNYGYTF. The CDR3 DNA sequence: TGTGCCAGCAGCTTAGGTGCGGGGCATAACTATGGCTACACCTTC.

The gene calls are TRBV10-3 and TRBJ2-7; D is unclear. Germline CDR1 is ENHRY and CDR2 is SYGVKD. CDR3 length: 13 residues. V was cut by 3 bases and J by 2 bases, with 8 bases left in between. This CDR3 is CAISEALTYEQYF. CDR3 sequence (DNA): TGTGCCATCAGTGAAGCCCTTACCTACGAGCAGTACTTC.

Within the sample, this clone is medium-sized. The chain uses TRBV19 and TRBJ1-2; D ambiguous. Trimming removed 9 bases at V and 5 bases at J, with 19 bases between. CDR3 size: 14 residues. CDR1 is LNHDA, CDR2 SQIVND, per germline (reference sequence). CDR3 region: CARIDFGISYGYTF. The CDR3 DNA reads as TGTGCCAGAATCGACTTCGGGATTTCATATGGCTACACCTTC.

For the CDR3, the DNA is TGTGCCAGTAGTACAGGGACAGGGGGCGCCGAGCAGTACTTC. Its translation is CASSTGTGGAEQYF. The rearrangement joins TRBV19 to TRBJ2-7; 12 bases map to TRBD1. The CDR3 has 14 residues. Trimming at V came to 4 bases and at J to 6 bases, leaving 4 bases not matched to a gene. CDR1 and CDR2 (germline): LNHDA, SQIVND (reference sequence).

The gene calls are TRBV27 and TRBJ2-5, with D possibly matching TRBD2 (5 bases). The V gene lost 2 bases and the J gene lost 5 bases, with 12 bases spanning the gap. There are 14 residues in the CDR3. Per germline, CDR1 MNHEY and CDR2 SMNVEV (reference sequence). The CDR3: CASSLKGPGETQYF. DNA of the CDR3: TGTGCCAGCAGTTTAAAGGGTCCGGGGGAGACCCAGTACTTC.